The 10 T cell receptor beta chains in this list originate from one sample, sequenced in a study of PD-1 blockade in classical Hodgkin lymphoma. Each patient experienced a relapse that followed autologous stem cell transplantation, and brentuximab vedotin exposure varied. Assay: immunoSEQ multiplex PCR; the TCRdb copy retains only in-frame clones and omits some. The table records some 100,000 clones, over 85% of them present only once. Sequenced here: peripheral blood mononuclear cells (PBMCs), sampled at baseline. The receptors here all came from a human donor with classical Hodgkin lymphoma.

V is TRBV11-3 and J is TRBJ2-2; 7 bases fit TRBD2. The germline V gene has CDR1 SGHNT and CDR2 YENEEA. The CDR3 loop spans 16 amino acids. Trimming at V came to 3 bases and at J to 2 bases, leaving 6 bases not matched to a gene. The CDR3 DNA reads TGTGCCAGCAGCTTCTCCGGGACTATAAACACCGGGGAGCTGTTTTTT. Protein: CASSFSGTINTGELFF.

The V gene is TRBV7-9, the J gene TRBJ1-1, with 7 bases identical to TRBD1. J was trimmed by 4 bases and V by 1 base; bases with no gene match: 3. The CDR3 loop spans 14 amino acids. The germline V gene has CDR1 SEHNR and CDR2 FQNEAQ (reference sequence). CDR3 coding DNA: TGTGCCAGCAGCTTAGGGTCAGGGGGCACTGAAGCTTTCTTT. The encoded protein is CASSLGSGGTEAFF.

The V and J genes are TRBV4-1 and TRBJ1-4, with D perhaps TRBD1 (6 bases). The CDR3 is 18 amino acids. V was pared by 4 bases and J by 1 base, with 19 bases between. CDR1 MGHRA and CDR2 YSYEKL come from the germline V gene. The CDR3 DNA reads TGCGCCAGCAGCCCCCAACGAGGGGGTTTAGGAACTAATGAAAAACTGTTTTTT. Encoded protein: CASSPQRGGLGTNEKLFF.

The chain has TRBV19 and TRBJ1-5; D remains ambiguous. The germline CDR1 and CDR2 sequences are LNHDA and SQIVND (reference sequence). Trimming pared 5 bases from V and 4 bases from J, leaving 12 bases between. The CDR3 runs 14 residues. The CDR3 sequence: CASSGSISNQPQHF. DNA of the CDR3: TGTGCCAGTAGTGGGTCAATCAGTAATCAGCCCCAGCATTTT.

The chain uses TRBV7-9 and TRBJ1-5; a possible D gene is TRBD1 (6 bases). CDR1 is SEHNR, CDR2 FQNEAQ, per germline (reference sequence). V lost 4 bases, J lost 6 bases, and 13 bases lay in between. The CDR3 is 14 amino acids. Written as DNA, the CDR3 is TGTGCCAGCAGCTCGGACAGTGGGGTTCAGCCCCAGCATTTT. Protein: CASSSDSGVQPQHF.

The rearrangement joins TRBV19 to TRBJ2-2, with no clear D. V dropped 5 bases and J dropped 1 base, with 11 bases sitting between them. The CDR3 has 15 residues. The germline gives CDR1 LNHDA, CDR2 SQIVND (reference sequence). CDR3 in amino acids: CASSWRSLNTGELFF. CDR3 DNA sequence: TGTGCCAGTAGTTGGCGCAGCCTGAACACCGGGGAGCTGTTTTTT.

This clone was counted a few times. The rearrangement uses TRBV4-2 and TRBJ2-1; possibly TRBD2 for D (5 bases). V lost 3 bases and J lost 10, with 13 bases in between. The CDR3 is 13 residues long. Germline V gene data show CDR1 as LGHNA and CDR2 as YNFKEQ. CDR3 coding DNA: TGTGCCAGCAGCCATCTACTAGGCCTCGAGCAGTTCTTC. It codes for CASSHLLGLEQFF.

The V gene is TRBV6-7, the J gene TRBJ1-1; D is uncertain. TRBV6-7 is given ORF status, its function remaining uncertain. The V end was cut by 6 bases, the J end by 1 base, with 9 bases between. The CDR3 runs 13 residues. The CDR3 region is CASRVFGNTEAFF. CDR3 bases: TGTGCCAGCAGGGTATTCGGGAACACTGAAGCTTTCTTT.

The genes are TRBV30 and TRBJ2-1; TRBD1 agrees at 8 bases. The V and J ends lost 4 bases and 6 bases, in that order; junction bases with no gene match: 8. This CDR3 region has 14 residues. The germline gives CDR1 GTSNPN, CDR2 SVGIG (reference sequence). The CDR3: CAWKDRASSNEQFF. The CDR3, as DNA: TGTGCCTGGAAGGACAGGGCATCTAGCAATGAGCAGTTCTTC.

This chain uses TRBV4-1 with TRBJ2-7, with 7 nucleotides matching TRBD2. Per the germline V gene, CDR1 is MGHRA and CDR2 is YSYEKL. V shed 1 base and J 0 bases; nucleotides not matched to a gene: 6. The CDR3 extends over 16 amino acids. The CDR3 DNA is TGCGCCAGCAGCCAAGTCTGGGCGGGGGACTCCTACGAGCAGTACTTC. Translating it yields CASSQVWAGDSYEQYF.